This passage covers 11 T cell receptor beta chains from one sample sequenced in a study of monozygotic twins with cystic fibrosis (dated by TCRdb to the early 2020s). Library generation was performed with the immunoSEQ multiplex PCR assay. Held by TCRdb, this immuneACCESS table contains in-frame sequences only and omits some clones. Under half of the omission traces to an unresolved V gene where checked; the cause of the rest is unknown. The sample has 15,000 to 20,000 clones on record, 91% of them singletons. About 1.4% of the sample is in the top ten clones. Sequencing was performed on blood. Receptor source: a girl under 10 years old with cystic fibrosis.

V gene TRBV2 combines with J gene TRBJ1-1; no clear D gene. The CDR3 is made up of 13 amino acids. Per the germline V gene, CDR1 is SNHLY and CDR2 is FYNNEI. V was cut by 4 bases and J by 1 base, with 7 bases left in between. The CDR3 region is CASSGGRNTEAFF. CDR3 sequence (DNA): TGTGCCAGCAGTGGAGGGAGGAACACTGAAGCTTTCTTT.

The chain uses TRBV29-1 and TRBJ1-2; D is unresolved. The CDR3 is 14 amino acids. Looked up from germline, CDR1 is SQVTM and CDR2 is ANQGSEA. With 1 base removed from V and 4 bases from J, the gap between germline ends came to 13 bases. CDR3 DNA sequence: TGCAGCGTTGAAGGAGGTCTCCCTTTCTATGGCTACACCTTC. Translating it yields CSVEGGLPFYGYTF.

The chain recombines TRBV28 with TRBJ1-1; D is undetermined. The CDR3 consists of 14 residues. Germline V gene data show CDR1 as MDHEN and CDR2 as SYDVKM. The V end lost 3 bases, the J end lost 1 base, and 9 bases lay between the germline ends. This CDR3 reads CASSFGEGNTEAFF. The CDR3 DNA reads TGTGCCAGCAGTTTTGGCGAGGGGAACACTGAAGCTTTCTTT. Supplemented by reference TRBV28 and TRBJ1-1, the full variable domain reads DVKVTQSSRYLVKRTGEKVFLECVQDMDHENMFWYRQDPGLGLRLIYFSYDVKMKEKGDIPEGYSVSREKKERFSLILESASTNQTSMYLCASSFGEGNTEAFFGQGTRLTVV.

This clone is a singleton in its sample. V is TRBV10-3 and J is TRBJ1-3; maybe TRBD1 (5 bases). Per the germline V gene, CDR1 is ENHRY and CDR2 is SYGVKD. The CDR3 contains 14 residues. V was shortened by 11 bases and J by 0 bases, with 14 bases between the two germline ends. The CDR3, as DNA: TGTGCCGTCTCGGACATCAGCTCTGGAAACACCATATATTTT. Amino acid sequence: CAVSDISSGNTIYF.

This chain uses TRBV9 with TRBJ2-1; D gene uncertain. CDR3 size: 15 residues. The germline CDR1 and CDR2 sequences are SGDLS and YYNGEE. V was trimmed by 3 bases and J by 0 bases, leaving 10 bases between them. In DNA, the CDR3 is TGTGCCAGCAGCGACTCCCCTAGCTCCTACAATGAGCAGTTCTTC. It is translated as CASSDSPSSYNEQFF.

The J gene is TRBJ2-5, the V gene TRBV12-5; D might be TRBD1 or TRBD2, each matching 7 bases. CDR3 size: 18 residues. Germline CDR1 LGHNT, CDR2 FRNRAP. The V end was cut by 2 bases, the J end by 5 bases, with 24 bases between. The CDR3 DNA sequence: TGTGCTAGTGGTTTGATGCCAGGGGGGGGTCCAGGGTTGGAGACCCAGTACTTC. Protein sequence: CASGLMPGGGPGLETQYF.

This clone was seen once. The rearrangement uses TRBV9 and TRBJ1-4, with 9 bases aligning to TRBD1. The junction had 12 bases not matched to a gene; V was cut back by 4 bases and J by 8 bases. There are 16 residues in the CDR3. Per the germline V gene, CDR1 is SGDLS and CDR2 is YYNGEE. The CDR3 region is CASSLGATGGREKLFF. The CDR3 nucleotides read TGTGCCAGCAGCCTAGGGGCGACAGGGGGTCGGGAAAAACTGTTTTTT.

This chain's CDR3 is CTAGVDGYTF. CDR3 in DNA: TGCACCGCAGGGGTGGATGGCTACACCTTC. The chain carries TRBV20-1 and TRBJ1-2; D is possibly TRBD1 (6 bases). Per germline, CDR1 DFQATT and CDR2 SNEGSKA (reference sequence). The length of the CDR3 is 10 residues.

V usage is TRBV5-8 and J usage is TRBJ1-4; D remains unclear. Trimming stripped 4 bases from V and 7 bases from J, with 26 bases between. Germline V gene lookup returns CDR1 SGHTS and CDR2 YDEGEE. This CDR3 has 18 residues. CDR3 in DNA: TGTGCCAGCAGCCAGCCGGGGAGTTGGCTTTCCAAGTCTGAAAAACTGTTTTTT. Its protein product is CASSQPGSWLSKSEKLFF.

The genes are TRBV4-1 and TRBJ2-6; D not certain. The CDR3 spans 14 residues. V was shortened by 5 bases and J by 2 bases, with 7 bases between the two germline ends. Germline V gives CDR1 MGHRA, CDR2 YSYEKL. The CDR3 spells CASSGSAGANVLTF. The DNA of the CDR3 is TGCGCCAGCAGCGGGTCGGCTGGGGCCAACGTCCTGACTTTC.

The chain links TRBV9 to TRBJ2-1, with 7 bases fitting TRBD1. Germline V gives CDR1 SGDLS, CDR2 YYNGEE. V shed 0 bases and J 9 bases; nucleotides not matched to a gene: 9. The CDR3 covers 15 residues. CDR3 region: CASSVEGTAVVEQFF. The CDR3 DNA is TGTGCCAGCAGCGTAGAAGGGACAGCGGTGGTTGAGCAGTTCTTC.